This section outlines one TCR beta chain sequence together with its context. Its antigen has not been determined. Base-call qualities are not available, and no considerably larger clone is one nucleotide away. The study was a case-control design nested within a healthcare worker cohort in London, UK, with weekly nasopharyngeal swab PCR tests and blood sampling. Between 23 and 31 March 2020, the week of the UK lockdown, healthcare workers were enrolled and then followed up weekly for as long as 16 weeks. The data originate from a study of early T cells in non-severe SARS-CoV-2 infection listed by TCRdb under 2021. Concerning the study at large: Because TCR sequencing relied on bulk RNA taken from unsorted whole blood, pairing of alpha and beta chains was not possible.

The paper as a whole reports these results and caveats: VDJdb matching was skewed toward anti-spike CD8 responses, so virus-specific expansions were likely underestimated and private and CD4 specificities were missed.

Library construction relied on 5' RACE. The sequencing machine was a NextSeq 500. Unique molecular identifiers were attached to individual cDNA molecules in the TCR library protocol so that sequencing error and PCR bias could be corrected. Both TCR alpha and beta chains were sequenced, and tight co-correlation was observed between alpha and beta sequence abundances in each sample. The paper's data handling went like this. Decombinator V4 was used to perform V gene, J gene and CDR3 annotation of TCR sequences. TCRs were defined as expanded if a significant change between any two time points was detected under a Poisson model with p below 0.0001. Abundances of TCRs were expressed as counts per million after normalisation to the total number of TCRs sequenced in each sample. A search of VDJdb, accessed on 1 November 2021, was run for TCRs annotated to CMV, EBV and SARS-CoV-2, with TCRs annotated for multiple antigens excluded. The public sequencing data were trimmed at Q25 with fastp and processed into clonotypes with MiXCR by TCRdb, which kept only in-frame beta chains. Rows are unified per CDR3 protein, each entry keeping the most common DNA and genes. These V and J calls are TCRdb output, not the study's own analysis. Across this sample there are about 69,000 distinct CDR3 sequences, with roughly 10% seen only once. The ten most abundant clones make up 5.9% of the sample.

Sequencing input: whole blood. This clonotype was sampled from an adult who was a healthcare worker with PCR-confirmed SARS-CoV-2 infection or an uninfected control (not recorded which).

The nucleotide sequence is TGCGCCAGCAGCTTGGCCGACAGATCCTACGAGCAGTACTTC. This yields the protein CASSLADRSYEQYF. The sequence links TRBV5-1 to TRBJ2-7, with a tentative D gene TRBD1 over 5 matching bases. The germline V gene specifies SGHRS as CDR1 and YFSETQ as CDR2. V and J lose 0 bases and 1 base, and a span of 8 bases separates them. From the cysteine up to the phenylalanine, the CDR3 has a length of 14 residues. Here the CDR3 DNA is all that survives: 42 bases in frame from base 1. The variable domain in full, with residues beyond the CDR3 obtained from the reference TRBV5-1 and TRBJ2-7 genes, is KAGVTQTPRYLIKTRGQQVTLSCSPISGHRSVSWYQQTPGQGLQFLFEYFSETQRNKGNFPGRFSGRQFSNSRSEMNVSTLELGDSALYLCASSLADRSYEQYFGPGTRLTVT.